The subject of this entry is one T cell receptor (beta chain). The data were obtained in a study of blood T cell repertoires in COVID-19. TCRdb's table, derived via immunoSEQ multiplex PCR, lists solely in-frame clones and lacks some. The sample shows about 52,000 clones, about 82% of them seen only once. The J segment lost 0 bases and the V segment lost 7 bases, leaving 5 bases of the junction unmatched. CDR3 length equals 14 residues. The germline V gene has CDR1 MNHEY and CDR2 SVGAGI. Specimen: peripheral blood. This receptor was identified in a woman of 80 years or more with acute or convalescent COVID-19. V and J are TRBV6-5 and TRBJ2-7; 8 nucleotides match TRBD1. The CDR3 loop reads CASTQQGGSYEQYV. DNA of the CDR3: TGTGCCAGCACCCAACAGGGGGGCTCCTACGAGCAGTACGTC.